This T cell receptor beta chain was identified in a study of blood T cell repertoires in COVID-19. For the study at large: Both acute and convalescent COVID-19 samples were obtained from the United States, Italy and Spain.

Cohorts were determined from participant-reported clinical history. With 3 bases removed from V and 7 bases from J, the gap between germline ends came to 10 bases. The CDR3 totals 12 residues. The V gene's germline CDR1 is SEHNR and CDR2 FQNEAQ (reference sequence). Only in-frame clones appear in the TCRdb table, and some are missing; sequencing was by immunoSEQ multiplex PCR. The sample has roughly 250,000 clones, around 85% seen once; the top ten hold more than 4%. This clonotype originated in a woman in her twenties or thirties who had recovered from COVID-19. The chain combines TRBV7-9 with TRBJ2-7; D call uncertain. Sequencing was done on a sample of PBMCs or T cells enriched from blood (not recorded which). CDR3 protein: CASSFNRQEQYF. CDR3 sequence (DNA): TGTGCCAGCAGCTTTAACCGACAAGAGCAGTACTTC.